This T cell receptor beta chain was recovered during a study of T cell responses to AZD1222 COVID-19 vaccine. TCRdb's copy holds only in-frame clones and misses some; the assay was immunoSEQ multiplex PCR. The sample yields roughly 150,000 clones, 90% to 95% seen once. The CDR3 length is 13 residues. The V and J ends lost 2 bases and 3 bases respectively, with 7 bases between them. Germline V lookup: CDR1 PRHDT, CDR2 FYEKMQ (reference sequence). Investigators merged groups given second doses at roughly 4 or roughly 12 weeks. The source is an adult who received the AZD1222 COVID-19 vaccine. The sample was peripheral blood, taken 28 days after the second AZD1222 dose. The chain couples TRBV13 to TRBJ1-1, with no clear D. The CDR3 nucleotides read TGTGCCAGCAGCTTACAAGGTTACACTGAAGCTTTCTTT. This sequence encodes CASSLQGYTEAFF.